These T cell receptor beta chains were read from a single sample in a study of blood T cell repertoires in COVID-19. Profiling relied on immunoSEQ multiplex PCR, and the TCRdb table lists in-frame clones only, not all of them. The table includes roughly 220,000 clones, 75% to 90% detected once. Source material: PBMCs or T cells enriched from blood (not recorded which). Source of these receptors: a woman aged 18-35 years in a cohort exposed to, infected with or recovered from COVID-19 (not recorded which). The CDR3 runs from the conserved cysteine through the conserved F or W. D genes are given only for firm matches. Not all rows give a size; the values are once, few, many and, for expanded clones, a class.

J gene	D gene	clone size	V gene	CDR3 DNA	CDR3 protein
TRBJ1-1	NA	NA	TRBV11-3	TGTGCCAGCAGCCAACAGGGTTGGACTGAAGCTTTCTTT	CASSQQGWTEAFF
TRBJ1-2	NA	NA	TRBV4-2	TGTGCCAGCAGCCAAGAGGGGGCCACCTATGGCTACACCTTC	CASSQEGATYGYTF
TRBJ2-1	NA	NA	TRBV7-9	TGTGCCAGCAGCTTAGGCGGGGGCTTCTACAATGAGCAGTTCTTC	CASSLGGGFYNEQFF
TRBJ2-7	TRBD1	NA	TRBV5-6	TGTGCCAGCAGCTTGAGACAGGGGAGTGAGCAGTACTTC	CASSLRQGSEQYF
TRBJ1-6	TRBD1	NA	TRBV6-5	TGTGCCAGCACTCGACAGGGATCCTATAATTCACCCCTCCACTTT	CASTRQGSYNSPLHF
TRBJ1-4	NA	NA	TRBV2	TGTGCCAGCAGCCGCATGAACCCAACTAATGAAAAGCTGTTTTTT	CASSRMNPTNEKLFF
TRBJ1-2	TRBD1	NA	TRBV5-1	TGCGCCAGCAGCAAGGACAGGGGAGGCTCCTATGGCTACACCTTC	CASSKDRGGSYGYTF
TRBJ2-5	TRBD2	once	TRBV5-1	TGCGCCAGCAGCTTGGCGACTAGCGGGGAAAGGGAGACCCAGTACTTC	CASSLATSGERETQYF
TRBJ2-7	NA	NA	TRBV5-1	TGCGCCAGCAGCTCGGAACGGGGGGACAACGAGCAGTACTTC	CASSSERGDNEQYF
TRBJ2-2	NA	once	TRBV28	TGTGCCAGCCCCAGCGGGGAGCTGTTTTTT	CASPSGELFF
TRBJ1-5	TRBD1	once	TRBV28	TGTGCCAGCAGCCCCGGGACAGGACTCAATCAGCCCCAGCATTTT	CASSPGTGLNQPQHF
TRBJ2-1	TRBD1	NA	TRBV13	TGTGCCAGCAGCTTTTCCCGAGACAGGGGCCGAGATGAGCAGTTCTTC	CASSFSRDRGRDEQFF
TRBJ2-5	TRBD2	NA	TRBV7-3	TGTGCCAGCAGCTCGGGTAGCGGGGGGGCGGAGACCCAGTACTTC	CASSSGSGGAETQYF
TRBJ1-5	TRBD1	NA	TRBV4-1	TGCGCCAGCAGTCGGGGACAGGGGGCACGGCAGCCCCAGCATTTT	CASSRGQGARQPQHF
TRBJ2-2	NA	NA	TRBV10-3	TGTGCCATCCGCAGGCAACACACCGGGGAGCTGTTTTTT	CAIRRQHTGELFF
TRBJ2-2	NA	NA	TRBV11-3	TGTGCCAGCAGCTTAGTATCCCAGGGAACCGGGGAGCTGTTTTTT	CASSLVSQGTGELFF
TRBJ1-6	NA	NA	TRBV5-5	TGTGCCAGCAGCACAGGACCGAATTCACCCCTCCACTTT	CASSTGPNSPLHF
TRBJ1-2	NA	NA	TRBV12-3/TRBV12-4	TGTGCCAGCAGTTTAGGGAGCGACTATGGCTACACCTTC	CASSLGSDYGYTF
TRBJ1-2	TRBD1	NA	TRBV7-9	TGTGCCAGCAGCTTTACAGGGGGCGGCTACACCTTC	CASSFTGGGYTF
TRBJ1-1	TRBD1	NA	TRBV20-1	TGCAGTGCTAGTCCAGGGGGGTGGCAAGCTTTCTTT	CSASPGGWQAFF
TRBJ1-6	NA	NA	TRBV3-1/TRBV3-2	TGTGCCAGCAGCCAAGGAGAAGAATCACCCCTCCACTTT	CASSQGEESPLHF
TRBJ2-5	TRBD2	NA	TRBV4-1	TGCGCCAGCAGCCCCTCACTAGCGGGGGAAGCCCAAGAGACCCAGTACTTC	CASSPSLAGEAQETQYF
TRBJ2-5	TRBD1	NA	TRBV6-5	TGTGCCAGCGACAGGGTTGAGACCCAGTACTTC	CASDRVETQYF
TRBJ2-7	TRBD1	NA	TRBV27	TGTGCCAGCAGTTTAAAAGGGGGCCCAGCTGCTTACGAGCAGTACTTC	CASSLKGGPAAYEQYF
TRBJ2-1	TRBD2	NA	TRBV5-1	TGCGCCAGCAGCTTGGACGTAGCGGGGGACAATGAGCAGTTCTTC	CASSLDVAGDNEQFF
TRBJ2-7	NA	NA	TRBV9	TGTGCCAGCAGCGTAGGGTTCGGGACCTACGAGCAGTACTTC	CASSVGFGTYEQYF
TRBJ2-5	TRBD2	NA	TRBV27	TGTGCCAGCAGTTTATCGAGGGGAGGGGAAGAGACCCAGTACTTC	CASSLSRGGEETQYF
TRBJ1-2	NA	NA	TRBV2	TGTGCCAGCAGTGATCCAAGACAGGCCAACTATGGCTACACCTTC	CASSDPRQANYGYTF
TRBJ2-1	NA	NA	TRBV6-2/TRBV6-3	TGTGCCAGCAGTTACTCGCGGCGGGATCAGGGCAATGAGCAGTTCTTC	CASSYSRRDQGNEQFF
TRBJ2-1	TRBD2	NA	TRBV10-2	TGCGCCAGCAGTGAGTCGTTAGCGGGAGGGCACAATGAGCAGTTCTTC	CASSESLAGGHNEQFF
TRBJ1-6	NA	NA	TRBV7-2	TGTGCCAGCAGCCCTACCCCAGGGTGGGCACCCCTCCACTTT	CASSPTPGWAPLHF
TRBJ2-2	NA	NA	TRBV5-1	TGCGCCAGCAGCTTCCGCTTACGGACGGGAGATAACACCGGGGAGCTGTTTTTT	CASSFRLRTGDNTGELFF
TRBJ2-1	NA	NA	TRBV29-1	TGCAGCGGGGCGTCCAATGAGCAGTTCTTC	CSGASNEQFF
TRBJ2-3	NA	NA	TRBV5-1	TGCGCCAGCAGCTATGGTACCCGGGGTGAATTAGATACGCAGTATTTT	CASSYGTRGELDTQYF
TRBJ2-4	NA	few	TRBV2	TGTGCCAGCAGTTTCGGGGGTGGCAAAAACATTCAGTACTTC	CASSFGGGKNIQYF
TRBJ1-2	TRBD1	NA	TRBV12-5	TGTGCTAGTGGTTTGGCCGGGACAGGGAACTATGGCTACACCTTC	CASGLAGTGNYGYTF
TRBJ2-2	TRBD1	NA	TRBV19	TGTGCCAGTAGTAGGGCTCACAGGGGGAACACCGGGGAGCTGTTTTTT	CASSRAHRGNTGELFF
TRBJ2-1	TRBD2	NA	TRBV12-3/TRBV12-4	TGTGCCAGCAGCCAGGGAGCGGGGAAGGAGTTCTTC	CASSQGAGKEFF
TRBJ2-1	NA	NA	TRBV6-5	TGTGCCAGCAGTTATGCGGAGAGAATCTACAATGAGCAGTTCTTC	CASSYAERIYNEQFF
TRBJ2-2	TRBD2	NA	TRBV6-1	TGTGCCAGCAGTGGTAGCGGGAGGACGAACACCGGGGAGCTGTTTTTT	CASSGSGRTNTGELFF
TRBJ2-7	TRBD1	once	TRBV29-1	TGCAGCGTCAACCGGGACAGGGGGCGCGAGCAGTACTTC	CSVNRDRGREQYF
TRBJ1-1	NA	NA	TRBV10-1	TGCGCCAGCAGTGAGTCGCAGGAAAAGAACACTGAAGCTTTCTTT	CASSESQEKNTEAFF
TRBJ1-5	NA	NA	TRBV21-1	TGTGCCAGCAGCTTGAGTCAGCCCCAGCATTTT	CASSLSQPQHF
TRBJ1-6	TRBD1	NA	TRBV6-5	TGTGCCAGCAGTTCAACCGGGACAGGGAATAATTCACCCCTCCACTTT	CASSSTGTGNNSPLHF